What follows describes a single TCR beta chain. Compared with germline, one end of the junction differs, possibly owing to a read error. The data derive from a study of blood T cells in healthy people across ages. Then a second PCR, running roughly 6 to 11 cycles, was carried out with a sample-barcoded 5' primer and a J-beta primer mix. TCRdb ran MiXCR on the 5' RACE reads and lists one entry per CDR3 protein. The table records some 710,000 distinct CDR3 sequences, 35% to 50% of them present only once. This TCR came from a man at least 80 years old in good health. The sample comprised blood.

The DNA of the CDR3 is TGTGCCAGCACCCGGGAGGGCCCTCGTGGGGTCAACGTCCTGACTTTC. Translated, it gives CASTREGPRGVNVLTF. The chain joins TRBV12-3 or TRBV12-4 to TRBJ2-6; 8 positions match TRBD2. The CDR3 is 16 residues long.